This TCR beta chain came from a study of blood T cell repertoires in COVID-19. TCRdb keeps only in-frame clones here, not all; method: immunoSEQ multiplex PCR. This table has some 300,000 clones, 88% appearing once. Germline V lookup: CDR1 MGHRA, CDR2 YSYEKL. The trim removed 5 bases at V and 7 bases at J, leaving 6 bases unmatched. The CDR3 totals 14 residues. V gene TRBV4-1 combines with J gene TRBJ1-3, with TRBD1 identical over 9 bases. Material: peripheral blood. This sequence originates from a woman in her twenties or thirties who had recovered from COVID-19. The CDR3: CASSEQGASNTIYF. The CDR3 DNA is TGCGCCAGCAGCGAACAGGGGGCCTCGAACACCATATATTTT.